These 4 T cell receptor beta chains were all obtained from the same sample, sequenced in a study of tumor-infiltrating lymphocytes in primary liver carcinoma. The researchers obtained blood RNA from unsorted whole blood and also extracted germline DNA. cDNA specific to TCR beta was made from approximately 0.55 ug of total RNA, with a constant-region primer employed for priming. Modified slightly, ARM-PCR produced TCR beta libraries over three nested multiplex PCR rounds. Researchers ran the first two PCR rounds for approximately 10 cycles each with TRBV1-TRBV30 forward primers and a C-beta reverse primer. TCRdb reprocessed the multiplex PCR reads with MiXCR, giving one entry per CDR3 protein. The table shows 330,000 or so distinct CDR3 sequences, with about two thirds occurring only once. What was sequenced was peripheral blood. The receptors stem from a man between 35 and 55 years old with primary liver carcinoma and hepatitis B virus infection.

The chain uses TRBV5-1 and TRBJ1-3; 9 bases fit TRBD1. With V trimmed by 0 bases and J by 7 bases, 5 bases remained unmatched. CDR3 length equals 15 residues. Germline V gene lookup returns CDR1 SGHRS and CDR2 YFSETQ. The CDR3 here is CASSLGGQGMNTIYF. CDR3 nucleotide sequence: TGCGCCAGCAGCTTGGGCGGACAGGGGATGAACACCATATATTTT.

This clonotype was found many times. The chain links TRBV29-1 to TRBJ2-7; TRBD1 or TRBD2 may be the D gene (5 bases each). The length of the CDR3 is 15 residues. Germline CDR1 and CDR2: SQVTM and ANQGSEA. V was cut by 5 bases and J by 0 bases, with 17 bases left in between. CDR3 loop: CSVWGTRDDSYEQYF. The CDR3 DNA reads TGCAGCGTTTGGGGCACCCGGGATGACTCCTACGAGCAGTACTTC.

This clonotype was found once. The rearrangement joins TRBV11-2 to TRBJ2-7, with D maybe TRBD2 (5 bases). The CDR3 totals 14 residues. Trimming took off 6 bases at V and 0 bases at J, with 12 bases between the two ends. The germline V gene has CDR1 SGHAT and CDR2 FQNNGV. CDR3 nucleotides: TGTGCCAGCAGGACGGGGTCGAGCTCCTACGAGCAGTACTTC. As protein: CASRTGSSSYEQYF.

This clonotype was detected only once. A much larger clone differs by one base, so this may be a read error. Written as DNA, the CDR3 is TGTGCCAGCAGGACCGGGACCGCCAAAGAGACCCAGTACTTC. Its protein is CASRTGTAKETQYF. This chain links TRBV6-1 with TRBJ2-5; D may be TRBD1 or TRBD2 (5 bases each). The CDR3 extends over 14 amino acids. Trimming left V 6 bases short and J 3 bases short, with 14 bases between. Germline CDR1 reads MNHNS; CDR2 reads SASEGT.